This entry concerns a single T cell receptor (beta chain). Antigen: not known. Clones were read by immunoSEQ multiplex PCR, and TCRdb kept only the in-frame ones, dropping some. The table has about 44,000 clones, more than 85% seen once; the top ten hold 3.5% to 4%. The time point denotes: week 23, last vaccination. In every dose of vaccine, 300 ug of mutant IDH1 20-mer peptide was given alongside topical imiquimod. Trimming took 5 bases from V and 5 from J, leaving 11 bases between them. The germline V gene encodes CDR1 SGHTA and CDR2 FQGNSA. This CDR3 has 13 residues. The data are from a study of a mutant IDH1 vaccine in newly diagnosed glioma. Study information: Patients, over weeks 1, 3, 5, 7, 11, 15, 19 and 23, received a total of eight vaccinations.

Study outcomes and limitations: Pseudoprogression appeared unlinked to shifts in leading peripheral T cell clonotypes.

This receptor was taken from a man aged 50 or older with glioma. V is TRBV7-2 and J is TRBJ2-3; D gene ambiguous. The source was PBMCs, collected from a glioma patient whose treatment included an IDH1 peptide vaccine. CDR3: CASSGRPKDTQYF. The CDR3 DNA follows: TGTGCCAGCAGCGGCCGCCCCAAAGATACGCAGTATTTT.